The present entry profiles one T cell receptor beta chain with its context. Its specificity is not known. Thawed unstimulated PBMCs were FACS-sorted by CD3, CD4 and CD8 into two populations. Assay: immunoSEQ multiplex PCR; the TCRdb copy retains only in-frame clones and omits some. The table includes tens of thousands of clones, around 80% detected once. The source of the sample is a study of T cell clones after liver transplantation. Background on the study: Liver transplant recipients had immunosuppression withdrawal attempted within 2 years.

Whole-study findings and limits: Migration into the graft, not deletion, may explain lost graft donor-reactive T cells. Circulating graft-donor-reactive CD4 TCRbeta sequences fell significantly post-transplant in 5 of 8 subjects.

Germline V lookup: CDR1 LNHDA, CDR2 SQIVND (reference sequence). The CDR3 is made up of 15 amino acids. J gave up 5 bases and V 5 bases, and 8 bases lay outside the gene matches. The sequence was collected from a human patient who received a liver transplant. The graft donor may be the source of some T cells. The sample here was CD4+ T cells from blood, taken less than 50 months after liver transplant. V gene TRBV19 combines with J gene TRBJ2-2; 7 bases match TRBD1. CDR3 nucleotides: TGTGCCAGTAGTCCAGACAGGGATAGGACCGGGGAGCTGTTTTTT. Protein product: CASSPDRDRTGELFF.